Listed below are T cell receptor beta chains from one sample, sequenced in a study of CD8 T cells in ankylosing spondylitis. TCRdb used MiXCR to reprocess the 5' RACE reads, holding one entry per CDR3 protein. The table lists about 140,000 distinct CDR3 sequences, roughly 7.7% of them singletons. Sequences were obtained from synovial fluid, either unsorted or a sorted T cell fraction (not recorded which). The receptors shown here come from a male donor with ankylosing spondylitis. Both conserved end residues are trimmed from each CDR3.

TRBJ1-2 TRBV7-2 ASSPAPTPNYGYT
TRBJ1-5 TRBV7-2 ASSSDSGQPQH
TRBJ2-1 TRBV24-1 ATSDPRRVVLGEQF
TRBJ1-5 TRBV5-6 ASSSRGLVKPQH
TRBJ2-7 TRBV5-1 ASSGDSLYEQY
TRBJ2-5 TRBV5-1 ASGQNQETQY
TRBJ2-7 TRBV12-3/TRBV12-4 ASTKGLSDGYEQY
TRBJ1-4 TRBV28 ASSAMAGFQGFSGELF
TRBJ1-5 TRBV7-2 ASSLAGQGAGYSNQPQH
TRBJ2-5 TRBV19 ASSWASGDQETQY
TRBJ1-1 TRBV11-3 ASSVNRGNTEAF
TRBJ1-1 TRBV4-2 ASSHSGTGENTEAF
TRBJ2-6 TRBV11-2 ASSLGGFLAGANVLT
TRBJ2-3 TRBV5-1 ASRGADTQY
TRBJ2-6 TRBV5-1 ASSLDSSGANVLT
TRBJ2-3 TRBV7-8 ASSFLADRGTDTQY
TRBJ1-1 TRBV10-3 AISDPTNTEAF
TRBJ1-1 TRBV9 ASSSRTGLTEAF
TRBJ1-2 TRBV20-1 SAAVLNYGYT
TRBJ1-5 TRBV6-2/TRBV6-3 AVRGQNQPQH
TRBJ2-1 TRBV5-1 ASSLEWRLAEHNEQF
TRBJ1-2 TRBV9 ASSIAQTGNYGYT
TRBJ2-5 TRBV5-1 ASTRDRGQETQY
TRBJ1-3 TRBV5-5 ASSLNGISGNTIY
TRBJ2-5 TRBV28 ASRIAGVVGTQY
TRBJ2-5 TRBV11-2 ASSTLGSGGTQETQY
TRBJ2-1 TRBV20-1 SARDSPVNEQF
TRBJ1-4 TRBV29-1 SYRTATNEKLF
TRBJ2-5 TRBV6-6 ASVGWETQY
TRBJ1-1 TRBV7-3 ASSGQLGYTEAF
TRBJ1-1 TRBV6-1 ASRLDRLYTEAF
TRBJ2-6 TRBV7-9 ASSLGVTGANVLT
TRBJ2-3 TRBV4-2 ASSQDRLEADTQY
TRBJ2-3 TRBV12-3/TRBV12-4 ASSSNSGGVDTQY
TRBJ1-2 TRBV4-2 ASSSPGQGAEGYT
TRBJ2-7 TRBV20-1 SARDGVAGGYEQY
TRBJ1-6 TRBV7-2 ASSLGAGRNSPLH
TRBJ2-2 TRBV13 ASSLGDPTNTGELF
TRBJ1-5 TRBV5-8 ASSFGVYGSNQPQH
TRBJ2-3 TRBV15 ATRVYGGSAQY
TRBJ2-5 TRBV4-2 ASSNQGGNGMETQY
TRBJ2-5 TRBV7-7 ASSSGTGVVGETQY
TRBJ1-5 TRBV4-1 ASSQVGGHSNQPQH
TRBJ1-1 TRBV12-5 ARKSLTGINTEAF
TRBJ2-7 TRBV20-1 SAQGSGGEQY
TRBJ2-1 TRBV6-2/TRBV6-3 ATAFYGEQF